The clone carrying this T cell receptor (beta chain) was observed many times. The sample comes from a study of regulatory T cells in long-lasting Graves disease. J lost 7 bases, V lost 5 bases, and 5 bases had no gene match. CDR1 is SGHTA, CDR2 FQGNSA, per germline. The CDR3 extends over 14 amino acids. CDR3-region Arm-PCR and iRepertoire HTBI primers produced the TCR beta libraries. TCRdb processed the multiplex PCR reads anew with MiXCR; each CDR3 protein has one entry. Among around 500,000 distinct CDR3 sequences listed, around 12% were seen once. The time point denotes: newly diagnosed GD, antithyroid drugs for less than 3 months. There was RNA extracted from PBMCs, and the TCR library was made from it. This same sample was also taken into another study, of T cells in Graves' hyperthyroidism and ophthalmopathy. As that study records: Stable hyperthyroidism was told apart from ophthalmopathy by a model built on 13 V-J features.

The chain is built from TRBV7-2 and TRBJ1-6, with TRBD1 identical over 7 bases. The material sequenced was peripheral blood mononuclear cells (PBMCs), taken at new diagnosis, from a patient treated with antithyroid drugs. This receptor was obtained from a woman in her 30s with Graves disease. The CDR3 DNA sequence: TGTGCCAGCAGCCTCCGGGACAGAAATTCACCCCTCCACTTT. Its translation: CASSLRDRNSPLHF.